This T cell receptor (beta chain) is drawn from a study of beta chain features in type 1 diabetes listed by TCRdb under 2018. Describing the broader study: Mean age, gender distribution, total cell number and subset yield were not different between patients and healthy donors. A total of about 110 million sorted cells were examined across all samples, and the number of cells per subset was strongly correlated with RNA yield. The study compared the TCRB repertoires of sorted circulating CD4+ T cell subsets in recently diagnosed type 1 diabetes patients with those in matched healthy donors. Regulatory and stem cell-like memory subsets were obtained from only 8 patients and roughly 8 healthy donors, while naive and central memory subsets were obtained from all 30 or so donors. Overall study results and their limits: In all four CD4+ subsets, TCRB CDR3 length was moderately but significantly shorter in type 1 diabetes patients. Because cDNA rather than genomic DNA was sequenced, highly expressing activated cells could have been over-represented, although no difference in activation and CD3 levels was found between groups. Naive, central memory and regulatory TCRB repertoires appeared more similar among patients than among healthy donors. Shorter templates might have been favored by PCR, but patient and control samples were amplified and corrected together, so both groups would have been affected equally by any skew. Because the HLA sub-analyses included only small numbers of individuals, any influence of HLA type on TCRB rearrangement was left unresolved. Patients with type 1 diabetes made fewer insertions and deleted more nucleotides at VDJ recombination sites, implying thymic rearrangement abnormalities.

The entire isolated RNA was reverse transcribed using the High Capacity cDNA Reverse Transcription Kit, and thus expressed TCRB transcripts were sequenced. Naive, central memory and regulatory T cell samples underwent deep immunoSEQ sequencing, averaging around 3.6 million total reads per sample. After sorted cells were lysed in RLT buffer, RNA was extracted with DNase-treated RNeasy Micro or Mini kits, with the choice depending on cell number. Each cell subset was processed on its own to prevent cross-contamination, while patient and healthy donor samples were processed together. The immunoSEQ multiplex PCR was used to amplify TCRB sequences from cDNA, yielding 87-bp fragments that span the CDR3 region. The amplicons were sequenced using the Illumina HiSeq platform. The authors' analysis ran thus. PCR bias was computationally corrected using synthetic template baselines, reads within Hamming distance 2 were collapsed, and singletons that could not be merged were discarded. Reads were aligned to IMGT to assign V, D and J genes, CDR3 length, and insertions or deletions at six rearrangement sites. Clonotype counts were normalized to sorted cell number within each subset before computing true diversity and Gini coefficients with the tcR R package. The overlap coefficient, calculated on TCRB nucleotide sequences, was used to measure repertoire sharing. Not all clones reach the TCRdb copy of this immuneACCESS table, which keeps in-frame sequences only. Checked studies attribute under half of the gap to unresolved V genes and leave the rest unexplained. That table is the source of V, J and clone size, and D and trimming were worked out from the DNA. The sample table records some 150,000 clones; about 50% of these occur just once. In total, the top ten clones hold 0.35% to 0.45% of the sample.

This clone occurred a few times. Its cognate antigen has yet to be identified. No much larger clonotype is one base removed from it; base qualities were not supplied. A single peripheral blood draw of around 120 mL on average was collected from each donor into heparinised tubes. Naive, central memory, regulatory and stem cell-like memory CD4+ T cells were sorted on a BD FACSAria II using a panel including CD45RO, CCR7, CD25, CD127, CD95 and CD27. Purity was above 98% for every sorted population. Right away, PBMCs were isolated by Lymphoprep density gradient centrifugation and were stained directly, with no culture step. So that batch effects would be minimized, each experiment stained and sorted samples in pairs, pairing one healthy donor with one patient. Reading the germline V gene gives CDR1 SQVTM and CDR2 ANQGSEA. Counted from cysteine to phenylalanine, this CDR3 has 14 amino acids. Just CDR3 DNA is preserved here, 42 bases in frame from base 1.

This receptor was identified in a man aged 18 to 35 in good health. Sequencing input: Tregs from blood. According to the study, the label for this sample's cell subset or site signals: regulatory CD4+ T cells. The V gene is TRBV29-1 and the J gene is TRBJ2-5; 9 central bases correspond to TRBD2. The J call may not be correct, given that the DNA end is closer to TRBJ2-7. The DNA is as follows: TGCAGCGTTGCCGAGCGGGGGGACTCCTACGAGCAGTACTTC. The translation is CSVAERGDSYEQYF.